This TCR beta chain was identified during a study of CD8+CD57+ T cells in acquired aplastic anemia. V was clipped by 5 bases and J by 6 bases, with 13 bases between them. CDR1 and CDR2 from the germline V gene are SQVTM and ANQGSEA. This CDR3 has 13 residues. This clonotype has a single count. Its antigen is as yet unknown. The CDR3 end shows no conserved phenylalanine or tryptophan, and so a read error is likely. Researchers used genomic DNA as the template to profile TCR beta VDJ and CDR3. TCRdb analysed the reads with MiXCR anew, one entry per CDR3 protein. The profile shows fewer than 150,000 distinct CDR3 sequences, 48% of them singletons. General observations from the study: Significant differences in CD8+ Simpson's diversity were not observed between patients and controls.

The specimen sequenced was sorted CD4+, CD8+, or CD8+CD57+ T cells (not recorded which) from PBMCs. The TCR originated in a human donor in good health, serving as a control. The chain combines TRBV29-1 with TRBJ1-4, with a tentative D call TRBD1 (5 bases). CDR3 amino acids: CSVRRGMDEKLFV. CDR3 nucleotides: TGCAGCGTTAGGAGGGGTATGGATGAAAAACTGTTTGTT.